The 6 T cell receptor beta chains listed next were all sequenced from one sample in a study of cytomegalovirus exposure and HLA in healthy donors. A multiplex PCR was run with 60 Vbeta primers and 13 Jbeta primers. Libraries were prepared by immunoSEQ multiplex PCR; TCRdb keeps only in-frame clonotypes and omits some of them. This sample has approximately 170,000 clones, with around 86% found just once. The material sequenced was PBMCs. The receptors here all came from a man over 45 in good health and CMV-seropositive.

V is TRBV6-5 and J is TRBJ2-7; D is unclear. V was clipped by 0 bases and J by 2 bases, with 11 bases between them. Germline values: CDR1 MNHEY, CDR2 SVGAGI. The CDR3 contains 15 residues. CDR3 sequence: CASSYSALSAYEQYF. Here the CDR3 DNA reads TGTGCCAGCAGTTACTCCGCACTATCGGCCTACGAGCAGTACTTC.

The genes are TRBV10-3 and TRBJ2-7, with TRBD1 matching over 9 bases. V lost 3 bases, J lost 9 bases, and 9 bases stayed unmatched. The CDR3 has 14 residues. CDR1 and CDR2 from the germline V gene are ENHRY and SYGVKD. The chain's CDR3 is CAISETGGLLGQYF. CDR3 DNA: TGTGCCATCAGTGAAACAGGGGGCCTTCTCGGGCAGTACTTC.

A few counts support this clone. V is TRBV5-4 and J is TRBJ2-1; TRBD2 might be the D (6 bases). CDR1 SGHNT and CDR2 YYREEE come from the germline V gene (reference sequence). The CDR3 is made up of 16 amino acids. V lost 4 bases and J 4 bases, leaving 18 bases between the germline ends. CDR3 region: CASSLSLRRGYNEQFF. The CDR3 DNA reads TGTGCCAGCAGCCTTTCCTTAAGGCGGGGTTACAATGAGCAGTTCTTC.

The V gene is TRBV5-3, the J gene TRBJ2-5, with D unclear. TRBV5-3 has ORF status, its function being uncertain. CDR3 length equals 14 residues. V shed 4 bases and J shed 5 bases, with 15 bases lying between them. The CDR3 sequence is CARSVMAPRETQYF. The DNA for the CDR3 is TGTGCCAGAAGCGTGATGGCTCCGCGGGAGACCCAGTACTTC.

This clone was counted only a few times. Other DNA sequences of this sample code for an identical CDR3. The gene calls are TRBV5-1 and TRBJ1-4, with D perhaps matching TRBD1 (5 bases). This CDR3 region has 14 residues. V was trimmed by 4 bases and J by 5 bases, leaving 12 bases between them. From germline, CDR1 is SGHRS and CDR2 YFSETQ. As DNA, the CDR3 is TGCGCCAGCAGCCCAGGACAAGGAAATGAAAAACTGTTTTTT. This gives the protein CASSPGQGNEKLFF.

This chain's CDR3 is CASSQEQPNQPQHF. CDR3 sequence (DNA): TGCGCCAGCAGCCAAGAACAACCGAATCAGCCCCAGCATTTT. J is TRBJ1-5 and V is TRBV4-1; no definite D call. From germline, CDR1 is MGHRA and CDR2 YSYEKL. The CDR3 extends over 14 amino acids. V was trimmed by 0 bases and J by 4 bases, leaving 7 bases between them.